This is a list of T cell receptor beta chains from one sample in a study of blood T cell repertoires in COVID-19. Assay used: immunoSEQ multiplex PCR; TCRdb lists only in-frame clones, some missing. The data show over 110,000 clones, approximately 80% seen once. The source material was peripheral blood. Source of these receptors: a man between 65 and 79 years old who had recovered from COVID-19. CDR3s include the opening cysteine and the closing phenylalanine or tryptophan. D genes are given only for firm matches. The size field is filled for only some rows; it gives once, few, many or a size class.

J gene	V gene	D gene	clone size	CDR3 DNA	CDR3 protein
TRBJ1-1	TRBV29-1	-	few	TGCAGCGTCCTTGCCGGGAACACTGAAGCTTTCTTT	CSVLAGNTEAFF
TRBJ2-3	TRBV5-6	-	-	TGTGCCAGCAGCCGTAGAGGGCTGGCAGATACGCAGTATTTT	CASSRRGLADTQYF
TRBJ2-2	TRBV5-1	TRBD1	-	TGCGCCAGCAGCCCGGGTCAGGGGGCTTCAAAAGTCGGGGAGCTGTTTTTT	CASSPGQGASKVGELFF
TRBJ1-2	TRBV29-1	TRBD1	-	TGCAGCGTTGAAGATCTAGGACAGGGGGAGGATGGCTACACCTTC	CSVEDLGQGEDGYTF
TRBJ2-4	TRBV21-1	-	-	TGTGCCAGCAGCAATTTCAGGGGACTAGATTTTAGGACCAAAAACATTCAGTACTTC	CASSNFRGLDFRTKNIQYF
TRBJ2-7	TRBV30	-	-	TGTGCCTGGAGTACTACGGACTTGAGCTCTTACGAGCAGTACTTC	CAWSTTDLSSYEQYF
TRBJ2-3	TRBV29-1	-	-	TGCAGCGTTGGGAGCGAGGAGCCGGGTCTTCTCACAGATACGCAGTATTTT	CSVGSEEPGLLTDTQYF
TRBJ2-7	TRBV5-1	TRBD1	few	TGCGCCAGCAGCCTGGGGACAGTAATAGTGAACGAGCAGTACTTC	CASSLGTVIVNEQYF
TRBJ2-7	TRBV4-3	TRBD2	-	TGCGCCAGCAGCCAAGACCGGACTAGCGGGTGGTACGAGCAGTACTTC	CASSQDRTSGWYEQYF
TRBJ2-3	TRBV11-2	-	-	TGTGCCAGCAGCTTACTAGGGGAAACGCAGTATTTT	CASSLLGETQYF
TRBJ2-2	TRBV19	-	-	TGTGCCAGTAGTATAGTCCGAGGGAACACCGGGGAGCTGTTTTTT	CASSIVRGNTGELFF
TRBJ2-7	TRBV5-1	TRBD1	-	TGCGCCAGCAGCTTAGGACAGGGGCCGGCCTACGAGCAGTACTTC	CASSLGQGPAYEQYF
TRBJ1-2	TRBV3-1/TRBV3-2	-	-	TGTGCCAGCAGCCAAGATGCGGGTGGCCCTGGCTACACCTTC	CASSQDAGGPGYTF
TRBJ1-6	TRBV15	-	-	TGTGCCACCAGCAGAGATACAGGTGTAACCCTCCACTTT	CATSRDTGVTLHF
TRBJ2-1	TRBV30	TRBD2	-	TGTGCCTGGAGTGCCGGACTAGCGGGAGATTTGAATGAGCAGTTCTTC	CAWSAGLAGDLNEQFF
TRBJ2-5	TRBV28	-	once	TGTGCCAGCAGTATGCAGGGAGGGGGTGAGACCCAGTACTTC	CASSMQGGGETQYF
TRBJ2-3	TRBV29-1	-	-	TGCAGCCTACTAGCTTCCACAGATACGCAGTATTTT	CSLLASTDTQYF
TRBJ2-6	TRBV27	-	-	TGTGCCAGCAGTTTATTCTCTGGGGTCTTAGCGGGGGCCAACGTCCTGACTTTC	CASSLFSGVLAGANVLTF
TRBJ1-1	TRBV11-2	-	few	TGTGCCAGCCTATATTCAGGGTCTGAAGCTTTCTTT	CASLYSGSEAFF
TRBJ1-1	TRBV7-6	-	once	TGTGCCAGCAGCTTAGCTTCTCGGGATTACACTGAAGCTTTCTTT	CASSLASRDYTEAFF
TRBJ2-2	TRBV4-1	TRBD2	-	TGCGCCAGCAGCAAACTAGCGGGAGGTGTTCACGGGGAGCTGTTTTTT	CASSKLAGGVHGELFF
TRBJ2-5	TRBV7-8	TRBD1	-	TGTGCCAGCAGCTCCATCGGTAGGACAGGCCAAGAGACCCAGTACTTC	CASSSIGRTGQETQYF
TRBJ2-5	TRBV28	TRBD1	-	TGTGCCAGCAGTGCAACGGGACAGTTACAAGAGACCCAGTACTTC	CASSATGQLQETQYF
TRBJ2-7	TRBV12-3/TRBV12-4	-	-	TGTGCCAGCAGTTTACCTGGGAGAGACGAGCAGTACTTC	CASSLPGRDEQYF
TRBJ2-3	TRBV5-1	-	-	TGCGCCAGCAGCTTGGCCGTCGGGTCCACAGATACGCAGTATTTT	CASSLAVGSTDTQYF
TRBJ2-2	TRBV18	-	-	TGTGCCAGCTCCTCCCCATTTCCAGGCACCGGGGAGCTGTTTTTT	CASSSPFPGTGELFF
TRBJ2-7	TRBV5-4	TRBD1	once	TGTGCCAGCAGCTTGGGGGGGACAGCTTCCTACGAGCAGTACTTC	CASSLGGTASYEQYF
TRBJ2-7	TRBV15	-	-	TGTGCCACCAGCAGAGCCCTCAGCGTCCGCGAGCAGTACTTC	CATSRALSVREQYF
TRBJ2-5	TRBV12-3/TRBV12-4	-	once	TGTGCCAGCAGTTTGAGATTAGAGACCCAGTACTTC	CASSLRLETQYF
TRBJ2-3	TRBV5-1	-	once	TGCGCCAGCAGCGGCACAGGGATTGCTTCAGATACGCAGTATTTT	CASSGTGIASDTQYF
TRBJ2-1	TRBV9	TRBD2	-	TGTGCCAGCAAGCCTGGAGCGGGGTACAATGAGCAGTTCTTC	CASKPGAGYNEQFF
TRBJ2-3	TRBV19	TRBD2	-	TGTGCTACATCAGCCAGCGGGAGGGATACGCAGTATTTT	CATSASGRDTQYF
TRBJ2-1	TRBV18	-	few	TGTGCCAGCTCACCAGGGCTTAACAATGAGCAGTTCTTC	CASSPGLNNEQFF
TRBJ1-2	TRBV5-6	-	-	TGTGCCAGCAGCCCTGACAGGAACTATGGCTACACCTTC	CASSPDRNYGYTF
TRBJ2-5	TRBV14	-	-	TGTGCCAGCAGCCAGCTAGACAGGGAGACCCAGTACTTC	CASSQLDRETQYF
TRBJ2-5	TRBV5-1	TRBD1	once	TGCGCCAGCAGCTTGGTAGGGGGCTATCAAGAGACCCAGTACTTC	CASSLVGGYQETQYF
TRBJ1-2	TRBV18	TRBD1	once	TGTGCCAGCTCACCACCCGACAGGGTGAACGGCTACACCTTC	CASSPPDRVNGYTF
TRBJ2-5	TRBV12-3/TRBV12-4	-	-	TGTGCCAGCGGAGTAACAGGGAGAGAGACCCAGTACTTC	CASGVTGRETQYF
TRBJ2-3	TRBV6-2/TRBV6-3	TRBD2	-	TGTGCCAGCAGCCAACCCCCCGGACTAGCGGGTAGCACAGATACGCAGTATTTT	CASSQPPGLAGSTDTQYF
TRBJ2-3	TRBV18	TRBD2	-	TGTGCCAGCTCACCCCCTAGCGGGAGCTATGATACGCAGTATTTT	CASSPPSGSYDTQYF
TRBJ1-5	TRBV4-1	-	-	TGCGCCAGCAGCCAAGTAAAGGGGACATCCGATCAGCCCCAGCATTTT	CASSQVKGTSDQPQHF
TRBJ2-7	TRBV12-3/TRBV12-4	-	-	TGTGCCAGCAGGGGACACGGCTCCTACGAGCAGTACTTC	CASRGHGSYEQYF
TRBJ2-5	TRBV9	TRBD1	-	TGTGCCAGCAGCACCCGAAACGAACAGGGGAACCAAGAGACCCAGTACTTC	CASSTRNEQGNQETQYF
TRBJ1-4	TRBV12-3/TRBV12-4	-	-	TGTGCCAGCAGTTTGGGAGAGAAACTGTTTTTT	CASSLGEKLFF
TRBJ2-1	TRBV7-8	TRBD1	-	TGTGCCAGCAGCTTAGTTCTCCGGGACAGGGGGCGGAATGAGCAGTTCTTC	CASSLVLRDRGRNEQFF
TRBJ1-5	TRBV6-1	-	-	TGTGCCAGCAGTGAACAGGGAACAGGGAATCAGCCCCAGCATTTT	CASSEQGTGNQPQHF
TRBJ2-5	TRBV11-2	TRBD1	-	TGTGCCAGCAGTAGAACAGGGGCCGGGGAGACCCAGTACTTC	CASSRTGAGETQYF
TRBJ1-2	TRBV6-1	TRBD1	-	TGTGCCAGCAGTGAAGGGGGGACAGGGTCGGTCGGCTACACCTTC	CASSEGGTGSVGYTF